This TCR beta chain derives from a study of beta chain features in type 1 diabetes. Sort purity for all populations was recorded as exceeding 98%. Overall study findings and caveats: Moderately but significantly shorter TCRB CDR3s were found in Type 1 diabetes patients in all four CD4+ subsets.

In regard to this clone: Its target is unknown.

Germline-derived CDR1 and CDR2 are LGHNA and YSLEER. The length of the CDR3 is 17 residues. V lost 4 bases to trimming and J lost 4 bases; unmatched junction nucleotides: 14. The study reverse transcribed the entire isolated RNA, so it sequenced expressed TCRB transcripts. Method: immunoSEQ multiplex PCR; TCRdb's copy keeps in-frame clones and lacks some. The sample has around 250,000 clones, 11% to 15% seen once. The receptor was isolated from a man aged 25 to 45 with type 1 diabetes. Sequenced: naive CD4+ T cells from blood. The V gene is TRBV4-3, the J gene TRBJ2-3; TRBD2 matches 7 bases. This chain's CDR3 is CASSRRPPAGDADTQYF. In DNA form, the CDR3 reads TGCGCCAGCAGCCGAAGGCCTCCTGCGGGGGATGCAGATACGCAGTATTTT.